These T cell receptor beta chains were read from a single sample in a study of cytomegalovirus exposure and HLA in healthy donors. The method was immunoSEQ multiplex PCR; TCRdb's version includes in-frame clones alone and lacks a portion of them. There are 140,000 to 150,000 clones in the sample; around 75% occur only once, and 1.5% to 2% lies in the top ten. The material sequenced was PBMCs. The receptors originated from a woman in her 40s in good health and CMV-seronegative. Each CDR3 is given with its conserved first and last residue. Fields, in order: V gene, clone size, D gene, J gene, CDR3 protein, CDR3 DNA. D genes are given only for firm matches. Expanded clones get a size class; other rows say once, few or many, or leave the size out.

v_call: TRBV14
clone_size: -
d_call: TRBD2
j_call: TRBJ2-5
cdr3_aa: CASRGEFQETQYF
cdr3_nt: TGTGCCAGCCGGGGGGAATTCCAAGAGACCCAGTACTTC

v_call: TRBV7-8
clone_size: -
d_call: TRBD1
j_call: TRBJ2-1
cdr3_aa: CASSQGRGQGALGQFF
cdr3_nt: TGTGCCAGCAGCCAGGGGCGTGGACAGGGGGCGTTGGGGCAGTTCTTC

v_call: TRBV21-1
clone_size: once
d_call: -
j_call: TRBJ2-7
cdr3_aa: CASSKRWSERPYEQYF
cdr3_nt: TGTGCCAGCAGCAAACGATGGTCGGAGCGGCCCTACGAGCAGTACTTC

v_call: TRBV5-1
clone_size: -
d_call: -
j_call: TRBJ2-5
cdr3_aa: CASSLDGTQETQYF
cdr3_nt: TGCGCCAGCAGCTTGGATGGGACACAAGAGACCCAGTACTTC

v_call: TRBV30
clone_size: few
d_call: -
j_call: TRBJ1-2
cdr3_aa: CAWRAYGGYTF
cdr3_nt: TGTGCCTGGAGAGCCTACGGGGGCTACACCTTC

v_call: TRBV7-6
clone_size: -
d_call: TRBD1
j_call: TRBJ1-1
cdr3_aa: CASSYRPTGQMNTEAFF
cdr3_nt: TGTGCCAGCAGCTACCGCCCAACGGGACAGATGAACACTGAAGCTTTCTTT

v_call: TRBV28
clone_size: -
d_call: -
j_call: TRBJ1-4
cdr3_aa: CASSTIDRDNEKLFF
cdr3_nt: TGTGCCAGCAGCACTATAGACAGAGACAATGAAAAACTGTTTTTT

v_call: TRBV10-3
clone_size: -
d_call: -
j_call: TRBJ2-5
cdr3_aa: CAISEGRLGGRETQYF
cdr3_nt: TGTGCCATCAGTGAGGGTCGTCTGGGGGGGCGAGAGACCCAGTACTTC

v_call: TRBV27
clone_size: once
d_call: TRBD1
j_call: TRBJ1-2
cdr3_aa: CASSSNRGEEGYTF
cdr3_nt: TGTGCCAGCAGTTCGAACAGGGGCGAGGAAGGCTACACCTTC

v_call: TRBV7-8
clone_size: -
d_call: TRBD1
j_call: TRBJ2-7
cdr3_aa: CASSLGTGTYEQYF
cdr3_nt: TGTGCCAGCAGCTTAGGGACAGGGACCTACGAGCAGTACTTC

v_call: TRBV7-9
clone_size: -
d_call: -
j_call: TRBJ2-7
cdr3_aa: CASGITGPDVEQYF
cdr3_nt: TGTGCCAGCGGCATAACAGGGCCCGATGTTGAGCAGTACTTC

v_call: TRBV28
clone_size: -
d_call: TRBD2
j_call: TRBJ2-7
cdr3_aa: CASSPTSPLAEQYF
cdr3_nt: TGTGCCAGCAGTCCGACTAGCCCCCTTGCAGAGCAGTACTTC

v_call: TRBV5-4
clone_size: -
d_call: TRBD2
j_call: TRBJ2-2
cdr3_aa: CASSWGGNTGELFF
cdr3_nt: TGTGCCAGCAGCTGGGGGGGAAACACCGGGGAGCTGTTTTTT

v_call: TRBV5-8
clone_size: -
d_call: TRBD1
j_call: TRBJ1-4
cdr3_aa: CASSSTGVRNEKLFF
cdr3_nt: TGTGCCAGCAGCTCCACAGGGGTTAGGAATGAAAAACTGTTTTTT

v_call: TRBV6-1
clone_size: -
d_call: TRBD2
j_call: TRBJ2-1
cdr3_aa: CASSAGTSGGANNEQFF
cdr3_nt: TGTGCCAGCAGTGCGGGGACTAGCGGGGGGGCGAACAATGAGCAGTTCTTC

v_call: TRBV5-1
clone_size: -
d_call: TRBD1
j_call: TRBJ1-2
cdr3_aa: CASSLTGTGINYGYTF
cdr3_nt: TGCGCCAGCAGCTTGACCGGGACAGGGATAAACTATGGCTACACCTTC

v_call: TRBV30
clone_size: -
d_call: -
j_call: TRBJ2-7
cdr3_aa: CAWSVGTSYEQYF
cdr3_nt: TGTGCCTGGAGTGTAGGGACATCCTACGAGCAGTACTTC

v_call: TRBV28
clone_size: -
d_call: TRBD1
j_call: TRBJ1-2
cdr3_aa: CASSAIGTGNNYGYTF
cdr3_nt: TGTGCCAGCAGTGCCATCGGGACAGGAAATAACTATGGCTACACCTTC

v_call: TRBV10-1
clone_size: -
d_call: TRBD1
j_call: TRBJ1-2
cdr3_aa: CASSEFGQGYGYTF
cdr3_nt: TGCGCCAGCAGTGAATTCGGACAGGGCTATGGCTACACCTTC

v_call: TRBV10-3
clone_size: -
d_call: TRBD1
j_call: TRBJ1-5
cdr3_aa: CAIDFGGTARTLGGNQPQHF
cdr3_nt: TGTGCCATCGACTTTGGTGGGACAGCCAGAACCCTGGGCGGCAATCAGCCCCAGCATTTT

v_call: TRBV9
clone_size: -
d_call: -
j_call: TRBJ1-1
cdr3_aa: CASSVGEVNTEAFF
cdr3_nt: TGTGCCAGCAGCGTGGGTGAGGTGAACACTGAAGCTTTCTTT

v_call: TRBV9
clone_size: -
d_call: TRBD2
j_call: TRBJ2-1
cdr3_aa: CASSDQGLADSYNEQFF
cdr3_nt: TGTGCCAGCAGCGACCAAGGACTAGCGGACTCCTACAATGAGCAGTTCTTC

v_call: TRBV28
clone_size: few
d_call: -
j_call: TRBJ1-3
cdr3_aa: CASSVGGVGNTIYF
cdr3_nt: TGTGCCAGCAGCGTCGGAGGGGTTGGAAACACCATATATTTT

v_call: TRBV30
clone_size: -
d_call: TRBD1
j_call: TRBJ1-4
cdr3_aa: CAWSRTGDEKLFF
cdr3_nt: TGTGCCTGGAGTCGGACAGGGGACGAAAAACTGTTTTTT

v_call: TRBV6-1
clone_size: -
d_call: -
j_call: TRBJ1-3
cdr3_aa: CASSEALFLGLNLGSSGNTIYF
cdr3_nt: TGTGCCAGCAGTGAAGCCCTATTCCTCGGGCTCAACTTGGGGAGCTCTGGAAACACCATATATTTT

v_call: TRBV10-3
clone_size: -
d_call: TRBD2
j_call: TRBJ2-1
cdr3_aa: CAISEPSLAGGHYEQFF
cdr3_nt: TGTGCCATCAGTGAGCCGTCCCTAGCGGGAGGGCATTATGAGCAGTTCTTC

v_call: TRBV5-1
clone_size: -
d_call: -
j_call: TRBJ1-4
cdr3_aa: CASSYATATLNEKLFF
cdr3_nt: TGCGCCAGCAGCTACGCGACAGCTACCCTGAATGAAAAACTGTTTTTT

v_call: TRBV30
clone_size: -
d_call: -
j_call: TRBJ2-3
cdr3_aa: CAWSLRDTDTQYF
cdr3_nt: TGTGCCTGGAGCCTCAGGGACACAGATACGCAGTATTTT

v_call: TRBV27
clone_size: few
d_call: -
j_call: TRBJ2-7
cdr3_aa: CASSKYTGLAGEQYF
cdr3_nt: TGTGCCAGCAGTAAGTACACAGGGTTGGCAGGTGAGCAGTACTTC

v_call: TRBV29-1
clone_size: -
d_call: TRBD2
j_call: TRBJ2-2
cdr3_aa: CSVEGTRNTGELFF
cdr3_nt: TGCAGCGTTGAAGGGACTAGGAACACCGGGGAGCTGTTTTTT

v_call: TRBV5-1
clone_size: -
d_call: TRBD2
j_call: TRBJ2-1
cdr3_aa: CASSPAGAGGYNEQFF
cdr3_nt: TGCGCCAGCAGCCCTGCGGGCGCGGGGGGGTACAATGAGCAGTTCTTC

v_call: TRBV6-5
clone_size: -
d_call: TRBD1
j_call: TRBJ2-7
cdr3_aa: CASSYSGTGDYEQYF
cdr3_nt: TGTGCCAGCAGTTACTCTGGGACAGGAGACTACGAGCAGTACTTC

v_call: TRBV6-1
clone_size: -
d_call: TRBD1
j_call: TRBJ2-7
cdr3_aa: CASRATGREQYF
cdr3_nt: TGTGCCAGCAGGGCGACAGGGCGCGAGCAGTACTTC

v_call: TRBV14
clone_size: -
d_call: TRBD2
j_call: TRBJ2-5
cdr3_aa: CASSQVAGISQETQYF
cdr3_nt: TGTGCCAGCAGCCAAGTAGCGGGCATAAGCCAAGAGACCCAGTACTTC

v_call: TRBV5-4
clone_size: -
d_call: TRBD1
j_call: TRBJ1-3
cdr3_aa: CASSPRTGAGNTIYF
cdr3_nt: TGTGCCAGCAGCCCCCGGACAGGAGCTGGAAACACCATATATTTT

v_call: TRBV5-1
clone_size: once
d_call: -
j_call: TRBJ2-1
cdr3_aa: CASSLRQAGLGGEQFF
cdr3_nt: TGCGCCAGCAGCTTGAGGCAGGCGGGCCTGGGAGGTGAGCAGTTCTTC

v_call: TRBV6-1
clone_size: -
d_call: -
j_call: TRBJ2-7
cdr3_aa: CASLSRSSYEQYF
cdr3_nt: TGTGCCAGCTTGAGCAGGTCCTCCTACGAGCAGTACTTC